This T cell receptor (beta chain) was captured in a study of cytomegalovirus exposure and HLA in healthy donors. For this clone: The antigen is unknown.

PCR employed 60 Vbeta and 13 Jbeta primers. The method was immunoSEQ multiplex PCR; TCRdb's version includes in-frame clones alone and lacks a portion of them. The sample includes roughly 120,000 clones, 80% of them seen just once. Study results and limitations: Most TCR beta V segments were productive about 90% or about 30% of the time in an earlier analysis. V- and J-gene trimming of TCR beta was linked (in a later analysis) to a missense DCLRE1C variant.

Trimming removed 5 bases from V and 1 base from J; junction bases left unmatched: 6. CDR3 size: 15 residues. Germline CDR1 reads GTSNPN; CDR2 reads SVGIG (reference sequence). Sequencing used PBMCs. The chain employs TRBV30 and TRBJ2-3; 10 bases agree with TRBD2. The TCR originated in a man younger than 45 in good health and CMV-seronegative. The CDR3 DNA follows: TGTGCCTGGGCCAGACTAGCGGGCCGCACAGATACGCAGTATTTT. Amino acid sequence: CAWARLAGRTDTQYF.